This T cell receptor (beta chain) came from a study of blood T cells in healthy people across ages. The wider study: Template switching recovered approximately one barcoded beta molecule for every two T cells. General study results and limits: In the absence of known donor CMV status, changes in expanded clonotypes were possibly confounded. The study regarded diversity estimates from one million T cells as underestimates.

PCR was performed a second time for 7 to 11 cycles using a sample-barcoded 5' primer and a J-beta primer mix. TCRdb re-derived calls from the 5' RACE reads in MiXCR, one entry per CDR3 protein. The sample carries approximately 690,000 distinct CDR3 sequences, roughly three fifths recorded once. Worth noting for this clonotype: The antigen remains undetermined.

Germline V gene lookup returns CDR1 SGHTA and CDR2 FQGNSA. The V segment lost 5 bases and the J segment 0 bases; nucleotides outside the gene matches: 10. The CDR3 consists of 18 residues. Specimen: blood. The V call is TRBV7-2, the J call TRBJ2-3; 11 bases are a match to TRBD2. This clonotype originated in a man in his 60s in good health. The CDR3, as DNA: TGTGCCAGCAGCCCGACTAGCGGGGTACTCATTAGCACAGATACGCAGTATTTT. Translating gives CASSPTSGVLISTDTQYF.